A single sample gave rise to the 3 T cell receptor beta chains below, sequenced in a study of T cells in Graves' hyperthyroidism and ophthalmopathy. Using RNA transcripts as the source, TCR beta CDR3 regions were amplified. Using the HTBI primer set, a first-round RT-PCR was run on the TCR CDR3. Via MiXCR, TCRdb re-called the multiplex PCR reads, giving one row per CDR3 protein. The sample has nearly 750,000 distinct CDR3 sequences; over 35% are singletons. The sequencing sample was made of blood. The receptors here all came from a middle-aged woman with Graves' hyperthyroidism.

This rearrangement joins TRBV2 to TRBJ1-4; TRBD1 matches at 7 bases. This CDR3 contains 13 residues. The germline V gene has CDR1 SNHLY and CDR2 FYNNEI. V dropped 6 bases and J dropped 5; count of bases not matched to a gene: 3. The CDR3 DNA sequence: TGTGCCAGCAGACCACAGGGGAATGAAAAACTGTTTTTT. Translation gives CASRPQGNEKLFF.

This clonotype showed up many times. V gene TRBV6-1 combines with J gene TRBJ1-1; 7 bases agree with TRBD1. Germline V lookup: CDR1 MNHNS, CDR2 SASEGT. CDR3 length: 16 amino acids. Trimming at V came to 6 bases and at J to 1 base, leaving 11 bases not matched to a gene. The CDR3 is CASRPTTGQQNTEAFF. The DNA of the CDR3 is TGTGCCAGCAGGCCTACGACGGGACAGCAGAACACTGAAGCTTTCTTT.

This clonotype was recorded at least ten times. DNA of the CDR3: TGTGCCAGCACCAAACCGGGATATAACACTGAAGCTTTCTTT. Translated: CASTKPGYNTEAFF. The chain joins TRBV7-9 to TRBJ1-1; D is uncertain. This CDR3 contains 14 residues. Germline V gene data show CDR1 as SEHNR and CDR2 as FQNEAQ (reference sequence). V was trimmed by 7 bases and J by 2 bases, leaving 14 bases between them.